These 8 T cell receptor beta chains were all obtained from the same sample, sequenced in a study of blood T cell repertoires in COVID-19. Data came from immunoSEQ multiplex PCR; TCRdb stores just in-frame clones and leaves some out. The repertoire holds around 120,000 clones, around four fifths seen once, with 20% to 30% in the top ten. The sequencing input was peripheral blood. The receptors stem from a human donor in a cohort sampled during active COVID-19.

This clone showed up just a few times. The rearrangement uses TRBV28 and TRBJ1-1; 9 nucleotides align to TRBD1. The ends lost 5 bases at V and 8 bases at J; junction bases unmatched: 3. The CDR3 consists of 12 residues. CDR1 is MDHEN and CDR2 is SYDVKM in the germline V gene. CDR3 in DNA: TGTGCCAGCAGTGTAACAGGGGGCGAAGCTTTCTTT. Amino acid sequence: CASSVTGGEAFF.

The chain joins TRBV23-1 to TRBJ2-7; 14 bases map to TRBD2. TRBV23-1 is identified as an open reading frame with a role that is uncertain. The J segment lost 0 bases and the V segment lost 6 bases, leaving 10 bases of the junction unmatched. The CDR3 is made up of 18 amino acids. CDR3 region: CASRALGLAGANSYEQYF. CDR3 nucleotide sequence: TGCGCCAGCAGAGCTTTGGGACTAGCGGGGGCCAACTCCTACGAGCAGTACTTC.

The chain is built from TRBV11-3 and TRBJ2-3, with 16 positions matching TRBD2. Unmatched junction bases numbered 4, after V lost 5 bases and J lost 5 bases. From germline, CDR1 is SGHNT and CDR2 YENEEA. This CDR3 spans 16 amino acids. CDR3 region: CASSPGTSGGVDTQYF. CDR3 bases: TGTGCCAGCAGCCCCGGGACTAGCGGGGGGGTAGATACGCAGTATTTT.

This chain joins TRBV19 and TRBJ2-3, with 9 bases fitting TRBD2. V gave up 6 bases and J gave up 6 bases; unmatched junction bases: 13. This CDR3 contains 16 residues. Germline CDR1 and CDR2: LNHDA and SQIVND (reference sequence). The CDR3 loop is CASRLKGSGREDTQYF. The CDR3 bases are TGTGCCAGTAGGCTCAAAGGTAGCGGGAGAGAGGATACGCAGTATTTT.

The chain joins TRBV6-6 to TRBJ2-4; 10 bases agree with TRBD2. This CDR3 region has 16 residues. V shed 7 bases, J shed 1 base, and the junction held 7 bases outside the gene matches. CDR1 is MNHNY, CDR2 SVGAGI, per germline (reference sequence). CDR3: CASTSGTSVAKNIQYF. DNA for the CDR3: TGTGCCAGCACTTCCGGGACTAGCGTTGCCAAAAACATTCAGTACTTC.

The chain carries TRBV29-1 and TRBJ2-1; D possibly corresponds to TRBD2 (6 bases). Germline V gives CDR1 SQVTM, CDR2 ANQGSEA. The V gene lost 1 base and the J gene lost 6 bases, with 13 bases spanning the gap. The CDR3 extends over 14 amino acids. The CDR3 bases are TGCAGCGTTGAAGTCGCGCAGGGAGGCAATGAGCAGTTCTTC. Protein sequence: CSVEVAQGGNEQFF.

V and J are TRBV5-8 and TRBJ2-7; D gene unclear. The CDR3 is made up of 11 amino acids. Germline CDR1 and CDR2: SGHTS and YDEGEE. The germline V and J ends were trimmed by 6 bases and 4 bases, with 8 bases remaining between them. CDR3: CASTPGYEQYF. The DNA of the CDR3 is TGTGCCAGCACCCCCGGTTACGAGCAGTACTTC.

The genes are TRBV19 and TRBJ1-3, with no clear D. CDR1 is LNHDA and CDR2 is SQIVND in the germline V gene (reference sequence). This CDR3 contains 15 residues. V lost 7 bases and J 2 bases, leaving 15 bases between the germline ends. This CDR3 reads CASNSQALTGNTIYF. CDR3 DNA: TGTGCCAGTAACTCCCAGGCCCTCACTGGAAACACCATATATTTT.